This TCR beta chain came from a study of human T cells and chemical hapten exposure. Study as a whole: Patch testing placed 0.01% DPC on the upper back, with readings at 6 days.

As for time point: patch test 1, 2 weeks after DPC sensitization. As to treatment: therapeutic diphenylcyclopropenone sensitization with weekly scalp DPC. In its sample, this clonotype was seen many times. What the library attached to individual cDNA molecules were unique molecular identifiers. TCRdb re-derived calls from the RACE reads in MiXCR, one entry per CDR3 protein. Of around 50,000 distinct CDR3 sequences listed, 8% to 9.5% are singletons. V lost 5 bases and J lost 4, with 14 bases in between. The CDR3 is made up of 13 amino acids. Germline V lookup: CDR1 DFQATT, CDR2 SNEGSKA (reference sequence).

This chain connects TRBV20-1 to TRBJ1-1; a possible D gene is TRBD1 (6 bases). Sequencing used whole blood, obtained in connection with sensitization to the hapten diphenylcyclopropenone (DPC). This receptor was taken from a woman aged 45-65 years with alopecia areata. Some clones in this sample may be carry-over from other donors' samples. The CDR3 here is CSALTGRGTEAFF. In DNA form, the CDR3 reads TGCAGTGCTCTAACCGGCAGGGGCACTGAAGCTTTCTTT.